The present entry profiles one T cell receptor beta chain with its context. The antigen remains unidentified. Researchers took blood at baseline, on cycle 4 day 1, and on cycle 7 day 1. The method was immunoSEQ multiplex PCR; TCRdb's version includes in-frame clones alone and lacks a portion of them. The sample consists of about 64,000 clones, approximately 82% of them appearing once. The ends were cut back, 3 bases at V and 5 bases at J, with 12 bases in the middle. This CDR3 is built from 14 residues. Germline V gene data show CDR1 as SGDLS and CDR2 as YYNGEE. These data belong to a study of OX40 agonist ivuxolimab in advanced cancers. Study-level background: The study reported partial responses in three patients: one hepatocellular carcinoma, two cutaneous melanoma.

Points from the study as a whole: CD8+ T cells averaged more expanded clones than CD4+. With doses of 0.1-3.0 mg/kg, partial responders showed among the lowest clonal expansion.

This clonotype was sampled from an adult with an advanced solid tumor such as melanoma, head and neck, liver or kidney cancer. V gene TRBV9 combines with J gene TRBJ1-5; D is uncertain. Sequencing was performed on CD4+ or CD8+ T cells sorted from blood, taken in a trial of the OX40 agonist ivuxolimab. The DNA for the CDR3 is TGTGCCAGCAGCGCCCGATTGGTTGATCAGCCCCAGCATTTT. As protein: CASSARLVDQPQHF.